The 5 T cell receptor beta chains below come from one sample, sequenced in a study of blood T cell repertoires in COVID-19. Assay: immunoSEQ multiplex PCR; the TCRdb copy retains only in-frame clones and omits some. The sample lists 200,000 or so clones, 84% occurring once. The sequencing input was peripheral blood. These TCRs come from a man aged 25-45 years with active or convalescent COVID-19.

CDR3 DNA: TGTGCCAGCAGGGGGGCGAGTTATGAGCAGTTCTTC. This translates into CASRGASYEQFF. This chain joins TRBV9 and TRBJ2-1; possible D gene TRBD1, 6 bases. CDR1 and CDR2 (germline): SGDLS, YYNGEE. The length of the CDR3 is 12 residues. The V gene lost 5 bases and the J gene lost 8 bases, with 11 bases spanning the gap.

This clone was found a few times. The rearrangement uses TRBV6-5 and TRBJ1-1; D uncertain. CDR3 size: 12 residues. The V and J ends lost 7 bases and 4 bases respectively, with 10 bases between them. The germline gives CDR1 MNHEY, CDR2 SVGAGI. The CDR3 DNA is TGTGCCAGCATCGCCGGAGGCACTGAAGCTTTCTTT. It specifies CASIAGGTEAFF.

The chain links TRBV28 to TRBJ1-2; no clear D. There are 15 residues in the CDR3. Germline CDR1 is MDHEN and CDR2 is SYDVKM. V shed 5 bases and J shed 0 bases, with 13 bases lying between them. The CDR3 sequence is CASSLWGGSNYGYTF. CDR3 nucleotide sequence: TGTGCCAGCAGTCTCTGGGGAGGGTCTAACTATGGCTACACCTTC.

The rearrangement uses TRBV28 and TRBJ2-7; 13 bases line up with TRBD2. The CDR3 has 14 amino acids. V shed 8 bases and J 7 bases; nucleotides not matched to a gene: 8. Germline V gene sequence: CDR1 MDHEN, CDR2 SYDVKM. CDR3 in amino acids: CASDSGLAGREQYF. As DNA, the CDR3 is TGTGCCAGCGATTCGGGACTAGCGGGACGTGAGCAGTACTTC.

The rearrangement links TRBV27 to TRBJ1-5, with 9 bases aligning to TRBD1. V gave up 5 bases and J gave up 6 bases; unmatched junction bases: 8. The CDR3 length is 15 residues. Per germline, CDR1 MNHEY and CDR2 SMNVEV (reference sequence). CDR3 DNA: TGTGCCAGCAGTCCCACGGACAGGGGTCCTCAGCCCCAGCATTTT. Its translation: CASSPTDRGPQPQHF.